These 27 T cell receptor beta chains were sequenced from one sample in a study of naive and memory T cell subsets. Their antigens are not known. The beta constant-region primer was an equimolar mix of two oligonucleotides covering TRBC1 and TRBC2. The ligated cDNA underwent four PCR rounds using SP2 and nested alpha and beta constant-region primers. Using its own MiXCR run on the UMI-ligation and nested PCR reads, TCRdb lists one record per CDR3 protein. The sample lists about 140,000 distinct CDR3 sequences; approximately 21% were seen once. General study results and limits: Naive repertoires, especially CD8, held a few larger clonotypes, possibly memory cells re-expressing CD45RA.

What was sequenced was naive CD8+ T cells from blood. These TCRs come from a human donor in good health.

As DNA, the CDR3 is TGTGCCAGCAGCTTGGTAAGAGGAATGGCCGTGAACACTGAAGCTTTCTTT. Its translation is CASSLVRGMAVNTEAFF. This rearrangement joins TRBV5-6 to TRBJ1-1; the D is unclear. The CDR3 has 17 amino acids. Between the trimmed V and J ends, which lost 0 bases and 0 bases, there was a span of 15 bases. CDR1 is SGHDT and CDR2 is YYEEEE in the germline V gene.

The chain couples TRBV28 to TRBJ2-5; 7 positions agree with TRBD1. Per germline, CDR1 MDHEN and CDR2 SYDVKM. J gave up 5 bases and V 6 bases, and 9 bases lay outside the gene matches. This CDR3 contains 14 residues. CDR3 nucleotide sequence: TGTGCCAGCAGCCCCGGACAGGCAGGGGAGACCCAGTACTTC. As protein: CASSPGQAGETQYF.

A few counts support this clonotype. J is TRBJ2-7 and V is TRBV4-1; D perhaps matches TRBD1 (6 bases). This CDR3 region has 15 residues. Trimming took off 0 bases at V and 2 bases at J, with 11 bases between the two ends. Germline V gene lookup returns CDR1 MGHRA and CDR2 YSYEKL. The CDR3 DNA follows: TGCGCCAGCAGCCAAGAGGACAGTTACCCCTACGAGCAGTACTTC. This gives the protein CASSQEDSYPYEQYF.

This chain joins TRBV29-1 and TRBJ2-7; D is possibly TRBD2 (5 bases). The germline V gene encodes CDR1 SQVTM and CDR2 ANQGSEA. Trimming pared 1 base from V and 0 bases from J, leaving 10 bases between. The CDR3 extends over 14 amino acids. DNA for the CDR3: TGCAGCGTTGAAGTTGTGGGGAGCTCCTACGAGCAGTACTTC. Translated, it gives CSVEVVGSSYEQYF.

This chain joins TRBV28 and TRBJ2-7; 7 positions agree with TRBD1. This CDR3 has 14 amino acids. J gave up 4 bases and V 8 bases, and 11 bases lay outside the gene matches. Germline-derived CDR1 and CDR2 are MDHEN and SYDVKM. CDR3 in DNA: TGTGCCAGCCACCGGGACAGCCAAGGGTACGAGCAGTACTTC. Its protein product is CASHRDSQGYEQYF. Full variable domain (outside the CDR3, taken from reference TRBV28 and TRBJ2-7): DVKVTQSSRYLVKRTGEKVFLECVQDMDHENMFWYRQDPGLGLRLIYFSYDVKMKEKGDIPEGYSVSREKKERFSLILESASTNQTSMYLCASHRDSQGYEQYFGPGTRLTVT.

This clonotype was seen many times. This chain uses TRBV28 with TRBJ2-7; 8 bases map to TRBD1. CDR3 size: 13 residues. Per germline, CDR1 MDHEN and CDR2 SYDVKM. J lost 4 bases, V lost 6 bases, and 5 bases had no gene match. Written as DNA, the CDR3 is TGTGCCAGCAGCCCCGGGACAGGTTACGAGCAGTACTTC. Translated, it gives CASSPGTGYEQYF.

The table lists this clonotype with a count of one. This chain joins TRBV5-1 and TRBJ2-7, with D unclear. Germline CDR1 is SGHRS and CDR2 is YFSETQ. CDR3 length: 13 amino acids. Trimming left V 0 bases short and J 6 bases short, with 10 bases between. CDR3 sequence (DNA): TGCGCCAGCAGCTTGGAGGGTGGCTTCGAGCAGTACTTC. Translation: CASSLEGGFEQYF.

The genes are TRBV27 and TRBJ2-1; 8 bases match TRBD2. The germline V gene encodes CDR1 MNHEY and CDR2 SMNVEV (reference sequence). V lost 8 bases and J lost 4; bases outside the gene matches: 7. This CDR3 region has 14 residues. CDR3 region: CASSTSDQYNEQFF. CDR3 in DNA: TGTGCCAGCTCGACTAGCGACCAATACAATGAGCAGTTCTTC.

This rearrangement joins TRBV7-9 to TRBJ1-5; perhaps TRBD1 as D (6 bases). CDR1 SEHNR and CDR2 FQNEAQ come from the germline V gene (reference sequence). This CDR3 comprises 15 residues. V lost 4 bases and J 0 bases, leaving 10 bases between the germline ends. CDR3 sequence (DNA): TGTGCCAGCAGCTCGGGGGCAGTTAGCAATCAGCCCCAGCATTTT. This encodes CASSSGAVSNQPQHF.

This clonotype was detected only a few times. The chain uses TRBV29-1 and TRBJ1-4, with 8 bases aligning to TRBD1. Germline V gene lookup returns CDR1 SQVTM and CDR2 ANQGSEA. The junction had 13 bases not matched to a gene; V was cut back by 0 bases and J by 13 bases. The CDR3 length is 15 residues. CDR3 region: CSVEDPDRVSGGLFF. The CDR3 DNA follows: TGCAGCGTTGAAGACCCGGACAGGGTTAGCGGTGGACTGTTTTTT.

The chain employs TRBV29-1 and TRBJ2-7; possibly TRBD2 for D (6 bases). CDR1 is SQVTM, CDR2 ANQGSEA, per germline. Trimming cost V 7 bases and J 1 base, with 17 bases left between them. The CDR3 spans 14 residues. As DNA, the CDR3 is TGCAGCGCGACGGGGGAGGCTCTGTCCTACGAGCAGTACTTC. Its translation: CSATGEALSYEQYF.

This chain links TRBV27 with TRBJ1-1; no clear D. The CDR3 covers 14 residues. CDR1 is MNHEY, CDR2 SMNVEV, per germline (reference sequence). The V and J ends lost 5 bases and 5 bases respectively, with 15 bases between them. The CDR3 DNA reads as TGTGCCAGCAGTATTGCCCCCCCGGGGACTGAAGCTTTCTTT. As protein: CASSIAPPGTEAFF.

The CDR3 region has the DNA TGTGCCAGCAGTGAACTAGGGAACACTGAAGCTTTCTTT. It encodes CASSELGNTEAFF. The chain links TRBV27 to TRBJ1-1; no definite D call. V lost 5 bases and J lost 1, with 8 bases in between. CDR3 size: 13 residues. In germline, CDR1 is MNHEY, CDR2 SMNVEV (reference sequence).

This rearrangement joins TRBV7-8 to TRBJ2-3; maybe TRBD1 (6 bases). Germline loops: CDR1 SGHVS, CDR2 FQNEAQ. Trimming took off 5 bases at V and 0 bases at J, with 12 bases between the two ends. This CDR3 has 15 residues. The CDR3 spells CASSPRTVSTDTQYF. The CDR3 DNA reads TGTGCCAGCAGCCCCCGGACAGTCAGCACAGATACGCAGTATTTT.

This clonotype was observed many times. V and J are TRBV7-8 and TRBJ1-2; a weak D match, TRBD1 (5 bases). V gave up 1 base and J gave up 7 bases, with 7 bases separating them. This CDR3 spans 12 amino acids. Germline loops: CDR1 SGHVS, CDR2 FQNEAQ. CDR3 sequence reads: CASSLGQLGYTF. As DNA, the CDR3 is TGTGCCAGCAGCTTAGGACAGCTTGGCTACACCTTC.

The V call is TRBV12-5, the J call TRBJ1-2; D ambiguous. Trimming took off 2 bases at V and 0 bases at J, with 4 bases between the two ends. This CDR3 has 13 residues. CDR1 is LGHNT, CDR2 FRNRAP, per germline. CDR3 loop: CASGLSANYGYTF. The CDR3 DNA follows: TGTGCTAGTGGTTTGAGTGCTAACTATGGCTACACCTTC.

J is TRBJ1-6 and V is TRBV6-6; D call uncertain. Germline-derived CDR1 and CDR2 are MNHNY and SVGAGI (reference sequence). V was trimmed by 6 bases and J by 0 bases, leaving 12 bases between them. CDR3 length: 16 amino acids. The CDR3 DNA reads TGTGCCAGCAGCGATGACGGCCCCTCCTATAATTCACCCCTCCACTTT. This sequence encodes CASSDDGPSYNSPLHF.

The chain carries TRBV6-2 or TRBV6-3 and TRBJ2-1, with TRBD2 matching over 10 bases. CDR1 and CDR2 from the germline V gene are MNHEY and SVGEGT. The J segment lost 4 bases and the V segment lost 4 bases, leaving 1 base of the junction unmatched. The CDR3 runs 14 residues. As DNA, the CDR3 is TGTGCCAGCAGTTCTAGCGGGGGTTACAATGAGCAGTTCTTC. It specifies CASSSSGGYNEQFF.

The genes are TRBV28 and TRBJ2-3, with D perhaps matching TRBD1 or TRBD2 (5 bases each). The V end was cut by 1 base, the J end by 2 bases, with 7 bases between. The CDR3 length is 14 residues. The germline V gene encodes CDR1 MDHEN and CDR2 SYDVKM. The CDR3 nucleotides read TGTGCCAGCAGTTTATCCGGGGCCACAGATACGCAGTATTTT. Its protein is CASSLSGATDTQYF.

The V gene is TRBV10-3, the J gene TRBJ1-2; D gene uncertain. The CDR3 has 15 residues. Trimming stripped 3 bases from V and 4 bases from J, with 15 bases between. Germline V gives CDR1 ENHRY, CDR2 SYGVKD. The CDR3 nucleotides read TGTGCCATCAGTGACCCTAAAACCCGACCCTATGGCTACACCTTC. This codes for CAISDPKTRPYGYTF.

CDR3 in DNA: TGTGCCAGCACTTGGGGAATGAACACTGAAGCTTTCTTT. Translating gives CASTWGMNTEAFF. J is TRBJ1-1 and V is TRBV28; D is ambiguous. Germline V gives CDR1 MDHEN, CDR2 SYDVKM. V lost 7 bases to trimming and J lost 0 bases, with 9 bases between them. The CDR3 has 13 residues.

This clonotype was seen only a few times. The chain carries TRBV4-3 and TRBJ2-5, with TRBD2 as a possible D gene (6 bases). Deletions cut 1 base from V and 2 bases from J, with 20 bases between. The CDR3 covers 18 residues. Germline V gene lookup returns CDR1 LGHNA and CDR2 YSLEER. The CDR3 sequence is CASSQAPSYSSGQETQYF. In DNA form, the CDR3 reads TGCGCCAGCAGCCAAGCGCCGTCTTATTCCAGCGGGCAAGAGACCCAGTACTTC.

This clonotype was seen only a few times. The rearrangement uses TRBV12-3 or TRBV12-4 and TRBJ1-5, with TRBD1 matching over 10 bases. The J segment lost 6 bases and the V segment lost 3 bases, leaving 2 bases of the junction unmatched. This CDR3 is 14 amino acids long. In DNA form, the CDR3 reads TGTGCCAGCAGTTTGTGGGACAGGGGTCAGCCCCAGCATTTT. Protein sequence: CASSLWDRGQPQHF.

This chain links TRBV20-1 with TRBJ2-7; 11 bases are a match to TRBD2. Germline CDR1 is DFQATT and CDR2 is SNEGSKA (reference sequence). This CDR3 is 15 amino acids long. V shed 2 bases, J shed 6 bases, and the junction held 9 bases outside the gene matches. CDR3 in amino acids: CSARTTSGSPGEQYF. For the CDR3, the DNA is TGCAGTGCTAGAACTACTAGCGGGAGTCCGGGCGAGCAGTACTTC.

This clonotype was observed a few times. The chain employs TRBV15 and TRBJ2-1, with a weak D call TRBD2 (5 bases). The CDR3 consists of 17 residues. CDR1 is LNHNV and CDR2 is YYDKDF in the germline V gene (reference sequence). Trimming pared 4 bases from V and 5 bases from J, leaving 21 bases between. CDR3 coding DNA: TGTGCCACCAGCATATCGGTCCGGGGAACGATTGACAATGAGCAGTTCTTC. It is translated as CATSISVRGTIDNEQFF.

The chain uses TRBV7-2 and TRBJ2-5; TRBD1 is a possible D gene (6 bases). V lost 3 bases and J 4 bases, leaving 18 bases between the germline ends. Germline V gene data show CDR1 as SGHTA and CDR2 as FQGNSA. The CDR3 runs to 16 residues. The CDR3 loop reads CASSFPQGGPLETQYF. The CDR3 DNA is TGTGCCAGCAGCTTCCCACAGGGCGGTCCGCTAGAGACCCAGTACTTC.

This clonotype was observed at least ten times. This sequence joins TRBV27 and TRBJ2-1; 9 bases fit TRBD2. The V and J ends lost 2 bases and 1 base, in that order; junction bases with no gene match: 0. Germline V gives CDR1 MNHEY, CDR2 SMNVEV (reference sequence). The CDR3 runs 15 residues. Written as DNA, the CDR3 is TGTGCCAGCAGTTTAGCGGGAGGGTCCTACAATGAGCAGTTCTTC. Amino acids: CASSLAGGSYNEQFF.